This T cell receptor (beta chain) was obtained from a study of blood T cell repertoires in COVID-19. As for the study in general: From T cells, B-cell-depleted T cells, or PBMCs came the material, which was cDNA or gDNA.

Assay used: immunoSEQ multiplex PCR; TCRdb lists only in-frame clones, some missing. The table records about 210,000 clones, 92% of them present only once. The clonotype originates from a man aged 25-40 years with acute or convalescent COVID-19. Source material: peripheral blood.

The DNA for the CDR3 is TGTGCCAGCAGTTACTCTCAGGCTGGGTACGAGCAGTACTTC. Translating gives CASSYSQAGYEQYF. The chain uses TRBV6-5 and TRBJ2-7; no reliable D call. The V gene lost 0 bases and the J gene lost 4 bases, with 10 bases spanning the gap. The CDR3 is 14 amino acids. In germline, CDR1 is MNHEY, CDR2 SVGAGI.